A single sample gave rise to the 32 T cell receptor beta chains below, sequenced in a study of blood T cell repertoires in COVID-19 (dated by TCRdb to the early 2020s). Library method: the immunoSEQ multiplex PCR assay. Not all clones reach the TCRdb copy of this immuneACCESS table, which keeps in-frame sequences only. Checked studies attribute under half of the gap to unresolved V genes and leave the rest unexplained. The sample has fewer than 45,000 clones on record, 65% to 85% of them singletons. The ten largest clones add up to approximately 37% of the sample. Sequenced material: peripheral blood. The receptors were gathered from a man between 40 and 49 years old with active or convalescent COVID-19.

On this clone itself: Its ends do not fully match the called genes, so a read error is possible. The chain recombines TRBV5-4 with TRBJ2-2; 9 bases match TRBD2. The CDR3 sequence is 15 residues long. Germline V CDR1 and CDR2: SGHNT, YYREEE (reference sequence). The CDR3 region is CARSVAGGRTGELFF. CDR3 bases: TGTGCCCGCAGCGTCGCGGGGGGGAGGACCGGGGAGCTGTTTTTT. The whole variable domain, filled in from reference TRBV5-4 and TRBJ2-2, reads ETGVTQSPTHLIKTRGQQVTLRCSSQSGHNTVSWYQQALGQGPQFIFQYYREEENGRGNFPPRFSGLQFPNYSSELNVNALELDDSALYLCARSVAGGRTGELFFGEGSRLTVL.

This clone was recorded a few times. This chain links TRBV7-9 with TRBJ1-6; 8 nucleotides line up with TRBD1. From germline, CDR1 is SEHNR and CDR2 FQNEAQ (reference sequence). J gave up 5 bases and V 3 bases, and 6 bases lay outside the gene matches. This CDR3 has 16 residues. CDR3 bases: TGTGCCAGCAGCTTGTGGACAGGGACGAATAATTCACCCCTCCACTTT. Encoded protein: CASSLWTGTNNSPLHF.

This clone showed up just once. This chain links TRBV6-1 with TRBJ2-2; D is possibly TRBD1 (6 bases). Germline-derived CDR1 and CDR2 are MNHNS and SASEGT. Trimming shortened V by 6 bases and J by 6 bases, and 14 bases separated the two germline ends. The CDR3 covers 14 residues. CDR3: CASSPLGTSGELFF. In DNA, the CDR3 is TGTGCCAGCAGCCCCCTGGGGACATCCGGGGAGCTGTTTTTT.

The chain joins TRBV5-6 to TRBJ1-6; 9 bases are a match to TRBD1. V shed 5 bases and J 10 bases; nucleotides not matched to a gene: 13. The CDR3 sequence is 16 residues long. Germline V lookup: CDR1 SGHDT, CDR2 YYEEEE. CDR3 in amino acids: CASSLPGDRAGSPLHF. The CDR3 DNA follows: TGTGCCAGCAGTTTGCCGGGGGACAGGGCTGGATCACCCCTCCACTTT.

The gene calls are TRBV7-3 and TRBJ2-2; 8 bases map to TRBD1. J lost 7 bases, V lost 3 bases, and 7 bases had no gene match. This CDR3 contains 15 residues. CDR1 and CDR2 from the germline V gene are SGHTA and FQGTGA. The CDR3 spells CASSLAGGMGGELFF. Written as DNA, the CDR3 is TGTGCCAGCAGCTTGGCAGGGGGCATGGGCGGGGAGCTGTTTTTT.

The CDR3: CASRSGGLAGELFF. CDR3 nucleotides: TGTGCCAGCAGATCGGGGGGTTTGGCCGGGGAGCTGTTTTTT. The chain joins TRBV2 to TRBJ2-2; TRBD2 agrees at 7 bases. CDR1 is SNHLY, CDR2 FYNNEI, per germline. There are 14 residues in the CDR3. Trimming took 6 bases from V and 6 from J; bases not matched to a gene: 7.

This chain joins TRBV4-1 and TRBJ2-4; weak D call: TRBD2 (6 bases). Trimming stripped 5 bases from V and 7 bases from J, with 15 bases between. The CDR3 is made up of 14 amino acids. Germline V gene sequence: CDR1 MGHRA, CDR2 YSYEKL. The CDR3 loop reads CASSGGLLENIQYF. CDR3 DNA: TGCGCCAGCAGCGGGGGACTCCTTGAGAACATTCAGTACTTC.

The chain employs TRBV4-2 and TRBJ2-1; 13 nucleotides match TRBD2. J gave up 5 bases and V 4 bases, and 5 bases lay outside the gene matches. The CDR3 has 16 amino acids. Germline CDR1 is LGHNA and CDR2 is YNFKEQ. CDR3 DNA: TGTGCCAGCAGCCCCGGACTAGCGGGGGCCAACAATGAGCAGTTCTTC. It translates to CASSPGLAGANNEQFF.

This clone was seen at least ten times. This chain uses TRBV28 with TRBJ2-6, with 7 bases fitting TRBD1. The CDR3 is 16 amino acids. Germline-derived CDR1 and CDR2 are MDHEN and SYDVKM. Unmatched junction bases numbered 3, after V lost 4 bases and J lost 0 bases. The CDR3 nucleotides read TGTGCCAGCAGTTGGGGACAGCACTCTGGGGCCAACGTCCTGACTTTC. This gives the protein CASSWGQHSGANVLTF.

The rearrangement joins TRBV7-6 to TRBJ1-2, with 7 bases fitting TRBD1. V trimming: 4 bases; J trimming: 1 base; junction bases outside the gene matches: 9. Germline V gives CDR1 SGHVS, CDR2 FNYEAQ. The CDR3 runs to 16 residues. CDR3 residues: CASSSGTAPNNYGYTF. CDR3 nucleotides: TGTGCCAGCAGCTCCGGGACAGCCCCAAATAACTATGGCTACACCTTC.

This clone was picked up a small number of times. The V and J genes are TRBV29-1 and TRBJ2-1, with a tentative D call TRBD2 (6 bases). The germline CDR1 and CDR2 sequences are SQVTM and ANQGSEA. The CDR3 contains 16 residues. V was pared by 3 bases and J by 0 bases, with 15 bases between. This CDR3 is CSVEWRDLSSYNEQFF. CDR3 DNA sequence: TGCAGCGTTGAGTGGCGGGACTTGAGCTCCTACAATGAGCAGTTCTTC.

DNA of the CDR3: TGCAGCGTTGCTCTGGGAGGGGACACTGAAGCTTTCTTT. Protein product: CSVALGGDTEAFF. The J gene is TRBJ1-1, the V gene TRBV29-1, with D tentatively TRBD1 (5 bases). Germline V gene lookup returns CDR1 SQVTM and CDR2 ANQGSEA. The CDR3 extends over 13 amino acids. Trimming took 4 bases from V and 3 from J, leaving 12 bases between them.

J is TRBJ2-5 and V is TRBV29-1; perhaps TRBD2 as D (6 bases). The V and J ends lost 6 bases and 3 bases respectively, with 17 bases between them. This CDR3 has 14 amino acids. CDR1 SQVTM and CDR2 ANQGSEA come from the germline V gene. DNA for the CDR3: TGCAGCGTGGGCCGCCCGGGACTCGAAGAGACCCAGTACTTC. Amino acids: CSVGRPGLEETQYF.

The J gene is TRBJ2-5, the V gene TRBV19, with D possibly being TRBD2 (5 bases). The CDR3 consists of 13 residues. Germline-derived CDR1 and CDR2 are LNHDA and SQIVND (reference sequence). Trimming took off 8 bases at V and 5 bases at J, with 15 bases between the two ends. The CDR3 reads CASGSGTEETQYF. For the CDR3, the DNA is TGTGCCAGTGGCTCGGGAACCGAGGAGACCCAGTACTTC.

The V gene is TRBV4-2, the J gene TRBJ1-2, with D hard to call. Germline CDR1 LGHNA, CDR2 YNFKEQ. The CDR3 runs 15 residues. V lost 0 bases, J lost 6 bases, and 14 bases lay in between. Here the CDR3 reads CASSQEDPLGNGYTF. The CDR3, as DNA: TGTGCCAGCAGCCAAGAGGACCCCCTCGGGAATGGCTACACCTTC.

The chain joins TRBV6-5 to TRBJ1-2, with 7 positions matching TRBD1. The CDR3 runs to 14 residues. Germline assignment: CDR1 MNHEY and CDR2 SVGAGI. With 7 bases clipped from V and 4 bases from J, the junction kept 9 bases outside the gene matches. The CDR3 DNA reads as TGTGCCAGCAAAAGGGGACAGTCGTCCTATGGCTACACCTTC. This sequence encodes CASKRGQSSYGYTF.

This clone appeared a single time. V and J are TRBV9 and TRBJ1-3; tentatively, D is TRBD1 (5 bases). Trimming took off 4 bases at V and 9 bases at J, with 20 bases between the two ends. Germline-derived CDR1 and CDR2 are SGDLS and YYNGEE. CDR3 size: 15 residues. The CDR3 DNA sequence: TGTGCCAGCAGCACCATGGGGGGGGAACGGACCACCATATATTTT. Translation: CASSTMGGERTTIYF.

The rearrangement links TRBV7-9 to TRBJ2-1; TRBD1 is a possible D gene (6 bases). The CDR3 has 14 amino acids. V was shortened by 5 bases and J by 3 bases, with 11 bases between the two germline ends. Germline CDR1 SEHNR, CDR2 FQNEAQ (reference sequence). In DNA, the CDR3 is TGTGCCAGCAGCCCCCAAGGGGGCTACAATGAGCAGTTCTTC. Residues: CASSPQGGYNEQFF.

The chain has TRBV19 and TRBJ1-1; D is unclear. Between the trimmed V and J ends, which lost 1 base and 7 bases, there was a span of 10 bases. CDR1 is LNHDA, CDR2 SQIVND, per germline (reference sequence). The CDR3 length is 13 residues. The CDR3 DNA sequence: TGTGCCAGTAGTATAGCGGCGTCGGGTGAAGCTTTCTTT. Protein product: CASSIAASGEAFF.

This clone was found once. V gene TRBV9 combines with J gene TRBJ2-5; 8 bases are shared with TRBD2. This CDR3 comprises 16 residues. V trimming: 2 bases; J trimming: 5 bases; junction bases outside the gene matches: 11. The germline gives CDR1 SGDLS, CDR2 YYNGEE. CDR3 loop: CASSVGLAVGAETQYF. CDR3 DNA sequence: TGTGCCAGCAGCGTCGGACTAGCAGTGGGGGCCGAGACCCAGTACTTC.

Only one count was recorded for this clone. The chain is built from TRBV5-4 and TRBJ1-2; the match to TRBD1 covers 8 bases. Germline-derived CDR1 and CDR2 are SGHNT and YYREEE (reference sequence). There are 13 residues in the CDR3. The ends lost 6 bases at V and 3 bases at J; junction bases unmatched: 4. CDR3 region: CASTRDRYYGYTF. CDR3 DNA: TGTGCCAGCACTCGGGACAGGTACTATGGCTACACCTTC.

The chain uses TRBV29-1 and TRBJ1-4; 7 positions agree with TRBD1. Trimming at V came to 5 bases and at J to 9 bases, leaving 6 bases not matched to a gene. CDR1 is SQVTM and CDR2 is ANQGSEA in the germline V gene. There are 12 residues in the CDR3. CDR3 residues: CSVLTGLKKLFF. The CDR3 DNA is TGCAGCGTTCTGACAGGGCTAAAAAAACTGTTTTTT.

The chain carries TRBV9 and TRBJ1-1, with D unresolved. There are 11 residues in the CDR3. V was trimmed by 7 bases and J by 2 bases, leaving 6 bases between them. Germline V gene sequence: CDR1 SGDLS, CDR2 YYNGEE. The CDR3 nucleotides are TGTGCCAGCGGACTTAACACTGAAGCTTTCTTT. Its translation: CASGLNTEAFF.

This chain uses TRBV10-3 with TRBJ2-2, with 8 positions matching TRBD1. The CDR3 spans 15 residues. After removal of 3 bases from V and 6 bases from J, the junction contained 6 bases not matched to a gene. Germline V CDR1 and CDR2: ENHRY, SYGVKD. The CDR3 protein is CAISDGQGAAGELFF. DNA for the CDR3: TGTGCCATCAGTGATGGTCAGGGGGCAGCCGGGGAGCTGTTTTTT.

J is TRBJ1-1 and V is TRBV19; no firm D call. V gave up 1 base and J gave up 2 bases, with 11 bases separating them. Germline V gene data show CDR1 as LNHDA and CDR2 as SQIVND (reference sequence). The CDR3 covers 15 residues. The CDR3: CASSIGAQTNTEAFF. The CDR3 DNA reads as TGTGCCAGTAGTATAGGGGCACAGACCAACACTGAAGCTTTCTTT.

J is TRBJ2-2 and V is TRBV9; D is unclear. Germline CDR1 and CDR2: SGDLS and YYNGEE. The V end lost 0 bases, the J end lost 0 bases, and 9 bases lay between the germline ends. The CDR3 has 16 amino acids. For the CDR3, the DNA is TGTGCCAGCAGCGTAGTATCGACTCCGAACACCGGGGAGCTGTTTTTT. The encoded protein is CASSVVSTPNTGELFF.

The chain employs TRBV4-3 and TRBJ2-7; 8 nucleotides agree with TRBD2. The ends lost 1 base at V and 6 bases at J; junction bases unmatched: 11. Germline assignment: CDR1 LGHNA and CDR2 YSLEER. This CDR3 region has 16 residues. CDR3 DNA sequence: TGCGCCAGCAGCCAAGTACGTAGCGGGGACTTTGGCGAGCAGTACTTC. As protein: CASSQVRSGDFGEQYF.

The chain recombines TRBV7-3 with TRBJ2-3; D unresolved. Germline V gene data show CDR1 as SGHTA and CDR2 as FQGTGA. The V and J ends lost 5 bases and 0 bases respectively, with 12 bases between them. The CDR3 has 15 residues. Written as DNA, the CDR3 is TGTGCCAGCAGCCCCCGATTTACTAGCACAGATACGCAGTATTTT. This codes for CASSPRFTSTDTQYF.

The chain employs TRBV3-1 (or the pseudogene TRBV3-2) and TRBJ1-5, with a weak D call TRBD1 (6 bases). Germline assignment: CDR1 LGHDT and CDR2 YNNKEL (reference sequence). This CDR3 region has 14 residues. Trimming pared 4 bases from V and 4 bases from J, leaving 11 bases between. The CDR3 bases are TGTGCCAGCAGCCCCTGGACAGTAAATCAGCCCCAGCATTTT. Its protein is CASSPWTVNQPQHF.

This rearrangement joins TRBV30 to TRBJ2-7; 7 bases align to TRBD1. J lost 4 bases, V lost 4 bases, and 10 bases had no gene match. Per the germline V gene, CDR1 is GTSNPN and CDR2 is SVGIG (reference sequence). The CDR3 length is 14 residues. CDR3 coding DNA: TGTGCCTGGACTCGGGACAGCTCAGTATACGAGCAGTACTTC. It codes for CAWTRDSSVYEQYF.

The chain joins TRBV4-1 to TRBJ2-1; D is undetermined. The CDR3 extends over 18 amino acids. Looked up from germline, CDR1 is MGHRA and CDR2 is YSYEKL. Trimming pared 4 bases from V and 0 bases from J, leaving 19 bases between. CDR3 bases: TGCGCCAGCAGCCTCTTCCCAGTTGACACCAGCTCCTACAATGAGCAGTTCTTC. Its translation is CASSLFPVDTSSYNEQFF.

The table lists this clone with a few counts. The V and J genes are TRBV5-1 and TRBJ2-7, with 12 bases lining up with TRBD1. V gave up 7 bases and J gave up 6 bases; unmatched junction bases: 14. Germline loops: CDR1 SGHRS, CDR2 YFSETQ. The CDR3 sequence is 16 residues long. The CDR3: CASALGVGTGGIEQYF. In DNA form, the CDR3 reads TGCGCCAGCGCATTAGGAGTCGGGACAGGGGGCATCGAGCAGTACTTC.